The source of this T cell receptor beta chain is a study of blood T cell repertoires in COVID-19. Study information: The United States, Italy and Spain provided the acute and convalescent COVID-19 samples. The cDNA or gDNA used as material had been derived from T cells, B-cell-depleted T cells, or PBMCs.

The CDR3 runs 14 residues. Trimming stripped 3 bases from V and 8 bases from J, with 13 bases between. The germline V gene has CDR1 KGHSH and CDR2 LQKENI. Authors' data handling: Amplification from reference gene primers served as the basis for estimated nucleated cell counts. The repertoire was sequenced with immunoSEQ multiplex PCR; TCRdb's copy has only in-frame clones and lacks some. The V and J calls and clone size were taken over from that table, and D and trimming were inferred from the DNA. The sample includes 40,000 to 65,000 clones, around 83% of them seen just once. The chain combines TRBV18 with TRBJ1-4, with D perhaps TRBD1 (5 bases). Sequencing used peripheral blood. This receptor was taken from a man in his sixties or seventies with active COVID-19. In nucleotides, the CDR3 is TGTGCCAGCTCACCTCCCGCAGGGAGGGAAAAACTGTTTTTT. Amino acid sequence: CASSPPAGREKLFF.